This T cell receptor (beta chain) was identified in a study of cytomegalovirus exposure and HLA in healthy donors. Study details: A subsequent analysis stated that the 95 to 150 validation repertoires were run on the same platform as the 650 to 850 first-cohort repertoires. Study-wide results and caveats: The study put 150 to 200 TCR beta chains on its list as cytomegalovirus-associated.

As concerns this clone: Its specificity is unknown.

The donors belonged to the approximately 110-subject validation cohort, separate from the approximately 670-subject first cohort. Assay: immunoSEQ multiplex PCR; the TCRdb copy retains only in-frame clones and omits some. This table has about 330,000 clones, roughly 88% appearing once. Input material: PBMCs. The source is a woman aged 18-29 years in good health and CMV-seronegative.

The CDR3 nucleotides read TGCGCCAGCAGCCCAACAGGGGACACTAATGAAAAACTGTTTTTT. Encoded protein: CASSPTGDTNEKLFF. The chain recombines TRBV5-1 with TRBJ1-4; 7 positions agree with TRBD1. V shed 4 bases, J shed 2 bases, and the junction held 5 bases outside the gene matches. Germline-derived CDR1 and CDR2 are SGHRS and YFSETQ. The CDR3 spans 15 residues.